These 20 T cell receptor beta chains share one sample of origin, sequenced in a study of Graves' ophthalmopathy and Graves' hyperthyroidism. As the template, RNA transcripts were used to amplify TCR beta CDR3 regions. The authors performed first-round RT-PCR with HTBI primers and then a second-round multiplex PCR. TCRdb ran MiXCR on the multiplex PCR reads and lists one entry per CDR3 protein. In the table there are over a million distinct CDR3 sequences, approximately 35% of which are singletons. Sequencing used peripheral blood or thyroid tissue (not recorded which). Every receptor here comes from an adult man with Graves' hyperthyroidism.

Notes on this clonotype: Its ends do not fully match the called genes, so a read error is possible. This rearrangement joins TRBV25-1 to TRBJ1-2, with a weak D call TRBD1 (5 bases). The germline V gene has CDR1 MGHDK and CDR2 SYGVNS. The CDR3 spans 13 residues. CDR3: CAISELGEVGYTF. CDR3 DNA sequence: TGTGCCATCAGTGAGCTAGGGGAGGTAGGCTACACCTTC.

In this sample, this clonotype turned up a few times. This sequence joins TRBV19 and TRBJ2-3; 11 bases line up with TRBD2. Germline loops: CDR1 LNHDA, CDR2 SQIVND (reference sequence). Losses at the gene ends were 4 bases for V and 1 base for J; bases not matched to a gene: 4. This CDR3 comprises 16 residues. The CDR3: CASSTLAGGRTDTQYF. CDR3 nucleotides: TGTGCCAGTAGTACGCTAGCGGGAGGCCGCACAGATACGCAGTATTTT.

The rearrangement uses TRBV29-1 and TRBJ1-4; D is unclear. CDR3 length: 12 residues. Germline CDR1 and CDR2: SQVTM and ANQGSEA. The V gene lost 3 bases and the J gene lost 11 bases, with 13 bases spanning the gap. The chain's CDR3 is CSVDNGVGKLFF. The DNA for the CDR3 is TGCAGCGTTGATAACGGCGTTGGCAAACTGTTTTTT.

V gene TRBV7-9 combines with J gene TRBJ1-6; no firm D call. The CDR3 spans 16 residues. The V gene lost 3 bases and the J gene lost 10 bases, with 19 bases spanning the gap. Looked up from germline, CDR1 is SEHNR and CDR2 is FQNEAQ (reference sequence). CDR3: CASSLAFSGGDSPLHF. CDR3 nucleotides: TGTGCCAGCAGCTTGGCGTTCTCGGGAGGTGACTCACCCCTCCACTTT.

V and J are TRBV7-2 and TRBJ1-2; D might be TRBD1 (5 bases). Trimming shortened V by 7 bases and J by 4 bases, and 13 bases separated the two germline ends. Germline V gene lookup returns CDR1 SGHTA and CDR2 FQGNSA. The CDR3 is 13 residues long. CDR3 coding DNA: TGTGCCAGCACCCCCGCAGGGCTCTATGGCTACACCTTC. The encoded protein is CASTPAGLYGYTF.

CDR3 DNA sequence: TGTGCCAGCAGTTACCCAGGGACTCTTGAAGCTTTCTTT. This sequence encodes CASSYPGTLEAFF. The chain recombines TRBV6-2 or TRBV6-3 with TRBJ1-1, with TRBD1 as a possible D gene (5 bases). V gave up 2 bases and J gave up 7 bases, with 11 bases separating them. The CDR3 spans 13 residues. The germline gives CDR1 MNHEY, CDR2 SVGEGT.

This clonotype showed up many times. The chain links TRBV2 to TRBJ2-5; D perhaps matches TRBD2 (5 bases). Germline V gene lookup returns CDR1 SNHLY and CDR2 FYNNEI. Trimming took off 4 bases at V and 1 base at J, with 7 bases between the two ends. The CDR3 is made up of 13 amino acids. The CDR3, as DNA: TGTGCCAGCAGTGCGGACTTCCAAGAGACCCAGTACTTC. Protein sequence: CASSADFQETQYF.

This clonotype was found a few times. V and J are TRBV9 and TRBJ1-2; TRBD1 is a possible D gene (5 bases). In germline, CDR1 is SGDLS, CDR2 YYNGEE. The CDR3 totals 15 residues. Between the trimmed V and J ends, which lost 3 bases and 2 bases, there was a span of 14 bases. The CDR3: CASSAGGDSNYGYTF. DNA for the CDR3: TGTGCCAGCAGCGCAGGAGGGGATTCAAACTATGGCTACACCTTC.

This clonotype was detected a few times. The rearrangement uses TRBV6-5 and TRBJ1-5; D is undetermined. The germline V gene has CDR1 MNHEY and CDR2 SVGAGI. V was pared by 5 bases and J by 3 bases, with 14 bases between. This CDR3 is 15 amino acids long. The CDR3 sequence is CASSGDTKDNQPQHF. The CDR3 coding sequence is TGTGCCAGCAGTGGAGACACGAAAGACAATCAGCCCCAGCATTTT.

There are many counts of this clonotype. This CDR3 reads CASSLNAGFYEQYF. In DNA, the CDR3 is TGTGCCAGCAGCTTAAATGCAGGGTTCTACGAGCAGTACTTC. The genes are TRBV7-3 and TRBJ2-7; D may be TRBD1 (5 bases). Germline loops: CDR1 SGHTA, CDR2 FQGTGA. Trimming left V 1 base short and J 3 bases short, with 10 bases between. This CDR3 has 14 amino acids.

This clonotype appeared many times. V usage is TRBV9 and J usage is TRBJ1-4; the match to TRBD1 covers 9 bases. The CDR3 covers 13 residues. The trim removed 6 bases at V and 11 bases at J, leaving 8 bases unmatched. Germline loops: CDR1 SGDLS, CDR2 YYNGEE. CDR3 residues: CASTSGQGDKLFF. The CDR3 DNA is TGTGCCAGCACTTCGGGACAGGGTGATAAACTGTTTTTT.

This clonotype was picked up many times. This rearrangement joins TRBV5-1 to TRBJ1-1; D is unresolved. V was shortened by 0 bases and J by 0 bases, with 9 bases between the two germline ends. The CDR3 has 15 amino acids. Germline V CDR1 and CDR2: SGHRS, YFSETQ. CDR3 sequence reads: CASSLEVLLNTEAFF. CDR3 nucleotide sequence: TGCGCCAGCAGCTTGGAGGTCCTATTGAACACTGAAGCTTTCTTT.

This clonotype was seen many times. The V call is TRBV11-2, the J call TRBJ1-6, with TRBD1 matching 9 bases. Germline CDR1 and CDR2: SGHAT and FQNNGV. V shed 5 bases, J shed 13 bases, and the junction held 9 bases outside the gene matches. This CDR3 is 14 amino acids long. Here the CDR3 DNA reads TGTGCCAGCAGCCCACAGGGGGCTCTGGGGCCCCTCCACTTT. This translates into CASSPQGALGPLHF.

The V and J genes are TRBV2 and TRBJ2-7; a possible D gene is TRBD1 (6 bases). V lost 7 bases and J 1 base, leaving 11 bases between the germline ends. Germline CDR1 and CDR2: SNHLY and FYNNEI. The CDR3 is 13 residues long. The DNA of the CDR3 is TGTGCCAGCAAAACAGGGCTTTCCTACGAGCAGTACTTC. Translating gives CASKTGLSYEQYF.

In the case of this clonotype: Being one base from a much bigger clone, this may be a read error. This sequence joins TRBV20-1 and TRBJ2-7, with 13 bases identical to TRBD2. CDR1 and CDR2 (germline): DFQATT, SNEGSKA (reference sequence). V gave up 8 bases and J gave up 4 bases; unmatched junction bases: 11. The CDR3 has 15 amino acids. CDR3 loop: CSTTPTSGRAYEQYF. The CDR3 DNA sequence: TGCAGTACCACCCCCACTAGCGGGAGGGCTTACGAGCAGTACTTC.

The J gene is TRBJ1-6, the V gene TRBV7-8, with a possible D match to TRBD1 (6 bases). The CDR3 totals 16 residues. V gave up 4 bases and J gave up 7 bases, with 17 bases separating them. From germline, CDR1 is SGHVS and CDR2 FQNEAQ. This CDR3 is CASSSRGGRQNSPLHF. The CDR3 DNA reads as TGTGCCAGCAGCTCTAGGGGGGGCAGACAAAATTCACCCCTCCACTTT.

This chain links TRBV10-3 with TRBJ1-2; the match to TRBD1 covers 9 bases. CDR1 ENHRY and CDR2 SYGVKD come from the germline V gene. The CDR3 is 17 residues long. The CDR3 bases are TGTGGCCGGCTTACCACAGGGGGCCTTGAGCTTTGCTATGGCTACACCTTC. As protein: CGRLTTGGLELCYGYTF.

This chain uses TRBV6-6 with TRBJ2-7, with 8 nucleotides matching TRBD1. The CDR3 loop spans 14 amino acids. V shed 6 bases, J shed 12 bases, and the junction held 16 bases outside the gene matches. CDR1 MNHNY and CDR2 SVGAGI come from the germline V gene (reference sequence). The CDR3 bases are TGTGCCAGCAGGACCCTCGGACAGGGTGGGTTCAGGTACTTC. Translated: CASRTLGQGGFRYF.

The chain couples TRBV7-2 to TRBJ2-3; no definite D call. V lost 1 base and J lost 2, with 13 bases in between. CDR3 length equals 16 residues. Germline V gene sequence: CDR1 SGHTA, CDR2 FQGNSA. CDR3 sequence: CASSLVMLMPTDTQYF. The CDR3 nucleotides are TGTGCCAGCAGCTTAGTTATGTTGATGCCCACAGATACGCAGTATTTT.

The chain carries TRBV7-9 and TRBJ1-6, with 10 positions matching TRBD1. CDR1 and CDR2 (germline): SEHNR, FQNEAQ (reference sequence). CDR3 length: 16 amino acids. The J segment lost 5 bases and the V segment lost 6 bases, leaving 7 bases of the junction unmatched. As DNA, the CDR3 is TGTGCCAGCAGTCCGACGGACAGGGGGGATAATTCACCCCTCCACTTT. Translation gives CASSPTDRGDNSPLHF.